The source of this TCR beta chain is a study of shared clonotypes between healthy human individuals. Profiled with immunoSEQ multiplex PCR; TCRdb holds only in-frame clones, not every one. The table lists 2 million or so clones, approximately 95% of them singletons. The CDR3 contains 15 residues. V shed 4 bases, J shed 10 bases, and the junction held 11 bases outside the gene matches. From germline, CDR1 is SEHNR and CDR2 FQNEAQ (reference sequence). Naive CD8 populations comprised CD45RO-negative cells positively selected for CCR7, excluding terminally differentiated effector memory CD45RA+ cells. Healthy and HIV-negative, the adult donors had no recent acute infections or vaccinations.

This TCR was recovered from a young man in good health. The chain links TRBV7-9 to TRBJ2-1; 9 nucleotides align to TRBD1. Sequencing used naive CD8+ T cells sorted from blood. The CDR3 loop reads CASSYGQGSWTEQFF. In DNA, the CDR3 is TGTGCCAGCAGCTACGGACAGGGGAGCTGGACAGAGCAGTTCTTC.